This T cell receptor beta chain was sequenced during a study of OX40 agonist ivuxolimab in advanced cancers. Study as a whole: Patients undergoing dose escalation presented with hepatocellular carcinoma, melanoma, renal cell or head and neck cancer. Allowance was made for prior anti-PD-1, anti-PD-L1 or anti-CTLA-4 therapy, and about 44% had some.

Method: immunoSEQ multiplex PCR; TCRdb's copy keeps in-frame clones and lacks some. The sample includes about 83,000 clones, about 81% of them seen just once. Comments on this clone: Antigen: not known.

V lost 1 base to trimming and J lost 8 bases; unmatched junction nucleotides: 7. Germline V gene lookup returns CDR1 SGHTA and CDR2 FQGNSA. The CDR3 has 15 amino acids. Overall study findings and caveats: Doses of 0.1 to 3.0 mg/kg were accompanied by clonal expansion of CD4+ and CD8+ blood T cells by week 6.

The sequencing here drew on CD4+ or CD8+ T cells sorted from blood, taken in a trial of the OX40 agonist ivuxolimab. The receptor comes from an adult with an advanced solid tumor such as melanoma, head and neck, liver or kidney cancer. V usage is TRBV7-2 and J usage is TRBJ1-2; 10 nucleotides line up with TRBD1. This CDR3 reads CASSLGGTGVWGYTF. CDR3 nucleotide sequence: TGTGCCAGCAGCTTAGGAGGGACAGGGGTTTGGGGCTACACCTTC.